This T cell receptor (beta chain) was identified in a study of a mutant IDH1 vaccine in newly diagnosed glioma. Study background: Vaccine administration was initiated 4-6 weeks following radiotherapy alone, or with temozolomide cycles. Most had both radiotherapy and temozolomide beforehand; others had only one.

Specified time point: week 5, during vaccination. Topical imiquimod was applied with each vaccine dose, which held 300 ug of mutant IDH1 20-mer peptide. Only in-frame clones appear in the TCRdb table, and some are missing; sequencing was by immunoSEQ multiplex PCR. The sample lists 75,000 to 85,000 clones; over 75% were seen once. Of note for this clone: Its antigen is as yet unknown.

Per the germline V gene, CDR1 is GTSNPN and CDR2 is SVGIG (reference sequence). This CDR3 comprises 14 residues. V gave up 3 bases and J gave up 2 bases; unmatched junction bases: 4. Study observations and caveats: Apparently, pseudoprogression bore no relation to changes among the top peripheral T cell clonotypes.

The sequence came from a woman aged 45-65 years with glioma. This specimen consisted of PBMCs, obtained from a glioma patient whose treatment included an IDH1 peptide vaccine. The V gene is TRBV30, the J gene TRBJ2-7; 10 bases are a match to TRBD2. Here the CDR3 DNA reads TGTGCCTGGAGCGTACTAGCGGGGACCTACGAGCAGTACTTC. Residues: CAWSVLAGTYEQYF. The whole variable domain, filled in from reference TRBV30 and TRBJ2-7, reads SQTIHQWPATLVQPVGSPLSLECTVEGTSNPNLYWYRQAAGRGLQLLFYSVGIGQISSEVPQNLSASRPQDRQFILSSKKLLLSDSGFYLCAWSVLAGTYEQYFGPGTRLTVT.